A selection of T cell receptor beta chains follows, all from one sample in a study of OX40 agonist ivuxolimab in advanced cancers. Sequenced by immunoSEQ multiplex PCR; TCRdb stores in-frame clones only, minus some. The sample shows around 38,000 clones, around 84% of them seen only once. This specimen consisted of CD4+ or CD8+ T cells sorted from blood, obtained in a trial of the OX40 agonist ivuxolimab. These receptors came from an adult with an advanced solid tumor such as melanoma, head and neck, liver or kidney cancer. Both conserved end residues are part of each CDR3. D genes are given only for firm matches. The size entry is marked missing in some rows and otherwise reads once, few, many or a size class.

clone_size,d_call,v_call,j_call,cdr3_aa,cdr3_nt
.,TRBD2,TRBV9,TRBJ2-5,CASSVGRLAGAERETQYF,TGTGCCAGCAGCGTCGGGCGACTAGCGGGGGCCGAGAGGGAGACCCAGTACTTC
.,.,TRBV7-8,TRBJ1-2,CASSFADSYGYTF,TGTGCCAGCAGCTTCGCGGACAGCTATGGCTACACCTTC
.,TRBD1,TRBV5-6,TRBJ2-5,CASSIQGAGETQYF,TGTGCCAGCAGCATTCAGGGGGCGGGAGAGACCCAGTACTTC
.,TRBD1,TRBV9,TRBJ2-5,CASSVGGTGEETQYF,TGTGCCAGCAGCGTAGGGGGGACAGGGGAAGAGACCCAGTACTTC
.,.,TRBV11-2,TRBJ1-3,CASSPVGVSGNTIYF,TGTGCCAGCAGCCCAGTGGGGGTCTCTGGAAACACCATATATTTT
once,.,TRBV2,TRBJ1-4,CASSDRDTFEKLFF,TGTGCCAGCAGTGACCGGGACACATTTGAAAAACTGTTTTTT
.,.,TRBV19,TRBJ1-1,CASSMNRAAEAFF,TGTGCCAGTAGTATGAACAGGGCGGCTGAAGCTTTCTTT
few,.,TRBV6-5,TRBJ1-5,CASSRERNSNQPQHF,TGTGCCAGCAGCCGTGAGAGAAATAGCAATCAGCCCCAGCATTTT
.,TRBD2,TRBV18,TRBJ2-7,CASSPPSGSSYEQYF,TGTGCCAGCTCACCGCCTAGCGGATCTTCCTACGAGCAGTACTTC
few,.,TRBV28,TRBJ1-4,CASSLLQSGEKLFF,TGTGCCAGCAGTTTACTCCAGTCGGGTGAAAAACTGTTTTTT
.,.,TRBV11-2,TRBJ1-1,CASTLGGKVRMNTEAFF,TGTGCCAGCACCCTAGGGGGGAAAGTAAGGATGAACACTGAAGCTTTCTTT
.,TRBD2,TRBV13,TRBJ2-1,CASSPRTSGTNEQFF,TGTGCCAGCAGCCCACGGACTAGCGGGACAAATGAGCAGTTCTTC
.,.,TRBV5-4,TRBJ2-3,CASSSPLTDDTQYF,TGTGCCAGCAGCTCCCCCCTAACAGATGATACGCAGTATTTT
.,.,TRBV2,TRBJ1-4,CASRRQGGEKLFF,TGTGCCAGCAGGCGGCAGGGCGGTGAAAAACTGTTTTTT
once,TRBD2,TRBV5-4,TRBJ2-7,CASSPAGTSGREQYF,TGTGCCAGCAGCCCGGCCGGGACTAGCGGGAGAGAGCAGTACTTC
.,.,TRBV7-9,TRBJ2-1,CASSLMAFYNEQFF,TGTGCCAGCAGCTTAATGGCGTTCTACAATGAGCAGTTCTTC
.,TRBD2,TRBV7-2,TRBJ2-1,CASSSPGLAAYNEQFF,TGTGCCAGCAGCTCACCGGGACTAGCCGCCTACAATGAGCAGTTCTTC
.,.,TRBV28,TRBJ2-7,CAVAGSVGSYEQYF,TGTGCCGTCGCGGGATCGGTCGGCTCCTACGAGCAGTACTTC
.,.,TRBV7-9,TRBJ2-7,CASSLGPSSYEQYF,TGTGCCAGCAGCTTGGGACCCAGCTCCTACGAGCAGTACTTC
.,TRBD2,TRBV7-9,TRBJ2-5,CASSLGRTRGVVQETQYF,TGTGCCAGCAGCTTAGGTAGGACTAGGGGAGTGGTTCAAGAGACCCAGTACTTC
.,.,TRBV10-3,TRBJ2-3,CAIMARATDTQYF,TGTGCCATCATGGCCAGGGCCACAGATACGCAGTATTTT
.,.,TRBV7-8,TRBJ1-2,CASSYDRNYGYTF,TGTGCCAGCAGCTACGACAGGAACTATGGCTACACCTTC
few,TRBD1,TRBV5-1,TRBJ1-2,CASSGGAGTGAYGYTF,TGCGCCAGCAGCGGGGGGGCCGGGACAGGGGCCTATGGCTACACCTTC
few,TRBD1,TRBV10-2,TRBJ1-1,CASAVQGAQTEAFF,TGCGCCAGCGCCGTACAGGGGGCTCAAACTGAAGCTTTCTTT
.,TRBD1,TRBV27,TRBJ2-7,CASSPRGQGPYEQYF,TGTGCCAGCAGTCCAAGGGGGCAGGGCCCCTACGAGCAGTACTTC
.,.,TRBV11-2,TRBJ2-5,CASSLPSAVSGETQYF,TGTGCCAGCAGCTTACCGTCTGCAGTGTCTGGGGAGACCCAGTACTTC
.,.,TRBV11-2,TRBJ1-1,CASSSDRNTEAFF,TGTGCCAGCAGCTCCGACAGAAACACTGAAGCTTTCTTT
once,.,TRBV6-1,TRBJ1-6,CASSSGPYNSPLHF,TGTGCCAGCAGCTCCGGTCCCTATAATTCACCCCTCCACTTT
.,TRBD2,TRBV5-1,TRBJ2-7,CASSLTPTSGDPYEQYF,TGCGCCAGCAGCTTGACTCCAACTAGCGGAGATCCCTACGAGCAGTACTTC
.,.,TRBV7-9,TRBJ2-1,CASSWIISRDEQFF,TGTGCCAGCAGCTGGATCATTAGCCGGGATGAGCAGTTCTTC
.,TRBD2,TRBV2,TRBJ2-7,CASNSRAGAGYEQYF,TGTGCCAGCAATTCGAGGGCGGGAGCTGGGTACGAGCAGTACTTC
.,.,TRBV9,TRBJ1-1,CASSVEPGRSRVEAFF,TGTGCCAGCAGCGTAGAGCCTGGCAGGTCACGCGTTGAAGCTTTCTTT
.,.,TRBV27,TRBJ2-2,CASSLKPNTGELFF,TGTGCCAGCAGTTTGAAGCCGAACACCGGGGAGCTGTTTTTT
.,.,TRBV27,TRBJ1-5,CASSLKPGGQPQHF,TGTGCCAGCAGTTTAAAACCCGGGGGCCAGCCCCAGCATTTT
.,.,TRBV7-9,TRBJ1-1,CASSLSPGGSEAFF,TGTGCCAGCAGCTTATCCCCTGGAGGCTCTGAAGCTTTCTTT
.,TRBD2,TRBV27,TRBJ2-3,CASSFQREMKDTQYF,TGTGCCAGCAGTTTCCAGCGGGAGATGAAAGATACGCAGTATTTT
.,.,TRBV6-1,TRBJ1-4,CASNPGPTNEKLFF,TGTGCCAGCAACCCAGGACCGACTAATGAAAAACTGTTTTTT
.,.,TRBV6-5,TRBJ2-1,CASRKAGRYNEQFF,TGTGCCAGCAGGAAGGCGGGACGCTACAATGAGCAGTTCTTC
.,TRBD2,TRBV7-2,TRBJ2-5,CASSFTGGPETQYF,TGTGCCAGCAGCTTTACGGGGGGGCCGGAGACCCAGTACTTC
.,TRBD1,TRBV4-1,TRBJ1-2,CASSVFGTGGDGYTF,TGCGCCAGCAGCGTGTTCGGGACAGGGGGTGATGGCTACACCTTC
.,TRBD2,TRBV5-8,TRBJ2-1,CASSLGLAGVFYNEQFF,TGTGCCAGCAGCCTCGGGCTAGCGGGAGTGTTCTACAATGAGCAGTTCTTC